Given below is one T cell receptor beta chain in context. Its specificity is not known. A single record per CDR3 protein comes from TCRdb applying MiXCR to the RT-PCR reads. Of about 520,000 distinct CDR3 sequences detected, 25% appear once; the ten largest clones hold approximately 2%. The sample originates from a study of response to subunit inactivated influenza vaccine. This CDR3 contains 14 residues. Trimming stripped 5 bases from V and 5 bases from J, with 18 bases between. Germline V gene lookup returns CDR1 DFQATT and CDR2 SNEGSKA (reference sequence). Study observations and caveats: Every seasonal influenza vaccination brings in few new T cells, the authors suggested.

This chain links TRBV20-1 with TRBJ2-5, with a weak D call TRBD2 (6 bases). This receptor was taken from a man aged 50-59 years who received an inactivated influenza vaccine. The sample here was CD4+ T cells sorted from PBMCs, taken about 5 days after vaccination. The CDR3 sequence: CSASSVHSGETQYF. Here the CDR3 DNA reads TGCAGTGCTTCCTCAGTGCACAGCGGGGAGACCCAGTACTTC.